One sample yielded the 25 T cell receptor beta chains listed below, sequenced in a study of T cell responses to AZD1222 COVID-19 vaccine. Sequenced by immunoSEQ multiplex PCR; TCRdb stores in-frame clones only, minus some. Among some 150,000 clones listed, about nine tenths were seen once. The sequencing here drew on peripheral blood, taken 28 days after the second AZD1222 dose. The receptors stem from an adult who received the AZD1222 COVID-19 vaccine.

This rearrangement joins TRBV6-5 to TRBJ1-6; D remains unclear. The V gene lost 5 bases and the J gene lost 7 bases, with 15 bases spanning the gap. This CDR3 has 15 residues. Germline V gives CDR1 MNHEY, CDR2 SVGAGI. This CDR3 is CASSLNMEGNSPLHF. The CDR3 DNA sequence: TGTGCCAGCAGTCTTAATATGGAGGGCAATTCACCCCTCCACTTT.

CDR3 region: CASSLNLGGFEQYF. The DNA for the CDR3 is TGTGCCAGCAGCTTGAATCTGGGAGGGTTCGAGCAGTACTTC. The genes are TRBV7-9 and TRBJ2-7, with 7 bases aligning to TRBD2. V lost 3 bases, J lost 6 bases, and 8 bases stayed unmatched. The germline V gene encodes CDR1 SEHNR and CDR2 FQNEAQ (reference sequence). The CDR3 contains 14 residues.

The chain has TRBV29-1 and TRBJ1-5, with 10 bases aligning to TRBD1. The CDR3 sequence is 14 residues long. CDR1 and CDR2 from the germline V gene are SQVTM and ANQGSEA. Losses at the gene ends were 4 bases for V and 3 bases for J; bases not matched to a gene: 3. The CDR3 DNA is TGCAGCGTTGGGGACAGGGGAATCAATCAGCCCCAGCATTTT. Translated: CSVGDRGINQPQHF.

The chain joins TRBV19 to TRBJ2-6, with 7 bases fitting TRBD1. Trimming at V came to 4 bases and at J to 4 bases, leaving 16 bases not matched to a gene. Germline assignment: CDR1 LNHDA and CDR2 SQIVND (reference sequence). The CDR3 runs 19 residues. CDR3 amino acids: CASSRYGQGDTSGANVLTF. CDR3 DNA sequence: TGTGCCAGTAGTAGGTATGGGCAGGGGGATACTTCCGGGGCCAACGTCCTGACTTTC.

This chain joins TRBV6-5 and TRBJ2-5; D is uncertain. V lost 0 bases to trimming and J lost 4 bases, with 9 bases between them. CDR1 and CDR2 from the germline V gene are MNHEY and SVGAGI. This CDR3 region has 14 residues. The CDR3 DNA reads as TGTGCCAGCAGTTACTCGAATCGGGTAGAGACCCAGTACTTC. Translating it yields CASSYSNRVETQYF.

The rearrangement joins TRBV2 to TRBJ2-5; D unclear. V lost 2 bases, J lost 5 bases, and 6 bases lay in between. There are 12 residues in the CDR3. The germline V gene encodes CDR1 SNHLY and CDR2 FYNNEI. DNA for the CDR3: TGTGCCAGCAGTGAATTCCTGGAGACCCAGTACTTC. It is translated as CASSEFLETQYF. Filled out from reference TRBV2 and TRBJ2-5, the complete variable domain reads EPEVTQTPSHQVTQMGQEVILRCVPISNHLYFYWYRQILGQKVEFLVSFYNNEISEKSEIFDDQFSVERPDGSNFTLKIRSTKLEDSAMYFCASSEFLETQYFGPGTRLLVL.

J is TRBJ1-5 and V is TRBV5-1; possible D gene TRBD1, 5 bases. The CDR3 has 13 residues. V gave up 4 bases and J gave up 1 base, with 6 bases separating them. CDR1 SGHRS and CDR2 YFSETQ come from the germline V gene. CDR3 region: CASSRDSNQPQHF. The CDR3 nucleotides are TGCGCCAGCAGCAGGGACAGCAATCAGCCCCAGCATTTT.

This chain links TRBV27 with TRBJ2-3, with 7 bases matching TRBD2. V lost 2 bases to trimming and J lost 3 bases; unmatched junction nucleotides: 2. The CDR3 has 14 amino acids. Germline CDR1 MNHEY, CDR2 SMNVEV (reference sequence). The CDR3 here is CASSLAGATDTQYF. CDR3 DNA: TGTGCCAGCAGTTTAGCGGGAGCAACAGATACGCAGTATTTT.

The genes are TRBV27 and TRBJ2-2; D might be TRBD2 (5 bases). V lost 5 bases to trimming and J lost 6 bases, with 13 bases between them. The CDR3 is 14 amino acids. From germline, CDR1 is MNHEY and CDR2 SMNVEV (reference sequence). CDR3 sequence (DNA): TGTGCCAGCAGTGAGCCTACCGGGGCCGGGGAGCTGTTTTTT. Translation: CASSEPTGAGELFF.

V and J are TRBV5-1 and TRBJ2-2, with TRBD2 matching 10 bases. The CDR3 sequence is 17 residues long. CDR1 SGHRS and CDR2 YFSETQ come from the germline V gene. V gave up 0 bases and J gave up 6 bases; unmatched junction bases: 8. CDR3 coding DNA: TGCGCCAGCAGCTTGGCTCTGGCTAGCGGGAGCCCCGGGGAGCTGTTTTTT. Residues: CASSLALASGSPGELFF.

The rearrangement uses TRBV28 and TRBJ2-6; D remains ambiguous. Trimming took off 2 bases at V and 2 bases at J, with 7 bases between the two ends. CDR1 MDHEN and CDR2 SYDVKM come from the germline V gene. The CDR3 sequence is 15 residues long. The CDR3 sequence is CASSLISAGANVLTF. The CDR3, as DNA: TGTGCCAGCAGTTTAATCAGTGCTGGGGCCAACGTCCTGACTTTC.

This clone is a singleton in its sample. V and J are TRBV28 and TRBJ2-1; no clear D. Germline CDR1 reads MDHEN; CDR2 reads SYDVKM. V gave up 2 bases and J gave up 8 bases, with 13 bases separating them. The length of the CDR3 is 14 residues. The CDR3 DNA sequence: TGTGCCAGCAGTTTAGGAGTAGGAGTCGATGAGCAGTTCTTC. The encoded protein is CASSLGVGVDEQFF.

The chain recombines TRBV19 with TRBJ2-3; D perhaps matches TRBD1 (6 bases). The germline gives CDR1 LNHDA, CDR2 SQIVND (reference sequence). V was cut by 5 bases and J by 5 bases, with 14 bases left in between. This CDR3 is built from 14 residues. The CDR3 nucleotides read TGTGCCAGTAGTCAACAGGGTAGGGGAGATACGCAGTATTTT. This translates into CASSQQGRGDTQYF.

The J gene is TRBJ2-5, the V gene TRBV30; weak D call: TRBD1 (5 bases). CDR1 and CDR2 from the germline V gene are GTSNPN and SVGIG (reference sequence). The CDR3 covers 12 residues. V lost 3 bases and J lost 5, with 10 bases in between. The CDR3 sequence: CAWRGSGETQYF. CDR3 in DNA: TGTGCCTGGAGGGGATCAGGGGAGACCCAGTACTTC.

J is TRBJ1-4 and V is TRBV11-2; maybe TRBD1 (5 bases). The CDR3 contains 16 residues. Trimming removed 5 bases at V and 0 bases at J, with 13 bases between. Germline V gene sequence: CDR1 SGHAT, CDR2 FQNNGV. Here the CDR3 reads CASSNWGPATNEKLFF. CDR3 nucleotide sequence: TGTGCCAGCAGCAACTGGGGCCCCGCAACTAATGAAAAACTGTTTTTT.

This clone was detected only a few times. V usage is TRBV4-1 and J usage is TRBJ2-1, with 9 bases lining up with TRBD1. V shed 2 bases and J 0 bases; nucleotides not matched to a gene: 5. This CDR3 spans 17 amino acids. Germline V gene lookup returns CDR1 MGHRA and CDR2 YSYEKL. CDR3: CASSQTGGRTSYNEQFF. The CDR3 DNA is TGCGCCAGCAGCCAAACAGGGGGCCGAACCTCCTACAATGAGCAGTTCTTC.

V gene TRBV7-8 combines with J gene TRBJ1-2, with D possibly TRBD1 on 6 matching bases. Germline V gene data show CDR1 as SGHVS and CDR2 as FQNEAQ. This CDR3 comprises 16 residues. Trimming took 0 bases from V and 4 from J, leaving 15 bases between them. The DNA of the CDR3 is TGTGCCAGCAGCTTAGCGGGGGGGGCGCGAGCCTATGGCTACACCTTC. Amino acid sequence: CASSLAGGARAYGYTF.

This clone showed up just a few times. This sequence joins TRBV28 and TRBJ1-1; 7 bases line up with TRBD1. CDR1 MDHEN and CDR2 SYDVKM come from the germline V gene. CDR3 size: 15 residues. The J segment lost 0 bases and the V segment lost 2 bases, leaving 3 bases of the junction unmatched. The CDR3 DNA follows: TGTGCCAGCAGTTTAACAGGGGATATGAACACTGAAGCTTTCTTT. The encoded protein is CASSLTGDMNTEAFF.

J is TRBJ2-1 and V is TRBV6-2 or TRBV6-3, with D uncertain. From germline, CDR1 is MNHEY and CDR2 SVGEGT. This CDR3 is built from 16 residues. Trimming stripped 2 bases from V and 4 bases from J, with 15 bases between. CDR3 amino acids: CASSYGSAYGYNEQFF. The CDR3, as DNA: TGTGCCAGCAGTTACGGGTCGGCCTATGGTTACAATGAGCAGTTCTTC.

DNA for the CDR3: TGTGCCAGCAGCTCAATTTATTGGGGCAAGGAAGCTTTCTTT. Translating it yields CASSSIYWGKEAFF. The gene calls are TRBV13 and TRBJ1-1; tentatively, D is TRBD1 (5 bases). Germline loops: CDR1 PRHDT, CDR2 FYEKMQ (reference sequence). The CDR3 sequence is 14 residues long. The V gene lost 4 bases and the J gene lost 8 bases, with 17 bases spanning the gap.

This clone was observed a handful of times. The chain links TRBV9 to TRBJ2-1, with D unclear. Germline V gene lookup returns CDR1 SGDLS and CDR2 YYNGEE. The V and J ends lost 0 bases and 3 bases respectively, with 10 bases between them. CDR3 length equals 15 residues. The CDR3 DNA reads as TGTGCCAGCAGCGTAGTCGGCGAGATCTACAATGAGCAGTTCTTC. Its protein is CASSVVGEIYNEQFF.

The CDR3 sequence: CAWSAQQGWTEAFF. The DNA of the CDR3 is TGTGCCTGGAGTGCCCAACAGGGTTGGACTGAAGCTTTCTTT. The genes are TRBV30 and TRBJ1-1; possible D gene TRBD1, 6 bases. V shed 1 base and J shed 5 bases, with 14 bases lying between them. Germline V lookup: CDR1 GTSNPN, CDR2 SVGIG (reference sequence). This CDR3 region has 14 residues.

This clone was detected only a few times. V gene TRBV6-5 combines with J gene TRBJ1-5; perhaps TRBD1 as D (6 bases). The CDR3 is 13 residues long. Germline V CDR1 and CDR2: MNHEY, SVGAGI. V was trimmed by 8 bases and J by 1 base, leaving 9 bases between them. CDR3 sequence: CASQGRSNQPQHF. The CDR3, as DNA: TGTGCCAGCCAGGGGCGAAGCAATCAGCCCCAGCATTTT.

This clone has a single count. The gene calls are TRBV29-1 and TRBJ2-4; D may be TRBD1 (6 bases). The CDR3 length is 12 residues. V was pared by 4 bases and J by 3 bases, with 7 bases between. Germline CDR1 reads SQVTM; CDR2 reads ANQGSEA. The CDR3 region is CSVAGDKNIQYF. The CDR3 region has the DNA TGCAGCGTTGCAGGGGACAAAAACATTCAGTACTTC.

Regarding this clone: Other DNA sequences in this specimen translate into the identical CDR3. This chain joins TRBV9 and TRBJ2-1; no clear D gene. Trimming shortened V by 0 bases and J by 3 bases, and 10 bases separated the two germline ends. The CDR3 is 15 amino acids. Germline V lookup: CDR1 SGDLS, CDR2 YYNGEE. The CDR3 coding sequence is TGTGCCAGCAGCGTAGGATCGTCAGGCTACAATGAGCAGTTCTTC. Amino acid sequence: CASSVGSSGYNEQFF.